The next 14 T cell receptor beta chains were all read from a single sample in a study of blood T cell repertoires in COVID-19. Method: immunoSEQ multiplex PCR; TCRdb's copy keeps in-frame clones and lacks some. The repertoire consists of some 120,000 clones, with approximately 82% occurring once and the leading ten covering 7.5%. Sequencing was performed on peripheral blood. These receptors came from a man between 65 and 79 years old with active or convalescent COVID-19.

For the CDR3, the DNA is TGTGCCAGCAGGGCGACAGGCTCGAACACCGGGGAGCTGTTTTTT. The encoded protein is CASRATGSNTGELFF. This chain connects TRBV2 to TRBJ2-2; D might be TRBD1 (6 bases). The CDR3 is made up of 15 amino acids. V dropped 6 bases and J dropped 0 bases, with 11 bases sitting between them. In germline, CDR1 is SNHLY, CDR2 FYNNEI.

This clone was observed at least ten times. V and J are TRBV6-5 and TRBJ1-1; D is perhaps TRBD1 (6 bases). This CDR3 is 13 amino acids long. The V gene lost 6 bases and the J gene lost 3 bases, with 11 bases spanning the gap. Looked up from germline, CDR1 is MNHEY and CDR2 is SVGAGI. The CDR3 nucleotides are TGTGCCAGCAGACGGGACACCTACACTGAAGCTTTCTTT. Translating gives CASRRDTYTEAFF.

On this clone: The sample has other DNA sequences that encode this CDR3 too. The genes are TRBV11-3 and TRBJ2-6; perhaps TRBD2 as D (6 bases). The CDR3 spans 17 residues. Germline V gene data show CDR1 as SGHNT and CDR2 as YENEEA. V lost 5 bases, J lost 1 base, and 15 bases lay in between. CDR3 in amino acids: CASSHRWGVSGANVLTF. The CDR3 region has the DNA TGTGCCAGCAGCCATAGGTGGGGGGTGTCTGGGGCCAACGTCCTGACTTTC.

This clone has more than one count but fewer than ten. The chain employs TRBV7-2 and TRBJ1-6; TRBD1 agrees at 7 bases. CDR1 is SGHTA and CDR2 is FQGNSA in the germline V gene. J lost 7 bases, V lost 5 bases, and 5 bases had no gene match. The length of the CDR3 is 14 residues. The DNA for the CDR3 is TGTGCCAGCAGCCCGGACAGGTGGAATTCACCCCTCCACTTT. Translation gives CASSPDRWNSPLHF.

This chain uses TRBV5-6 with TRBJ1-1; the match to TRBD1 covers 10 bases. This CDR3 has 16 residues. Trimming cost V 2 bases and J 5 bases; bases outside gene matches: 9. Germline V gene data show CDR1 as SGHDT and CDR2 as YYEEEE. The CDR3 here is CASSFYQGTGVTEAFF. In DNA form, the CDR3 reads TGTGCCAGCAGCTTCTACCAAGGGACAGGGGTTACTGAAGCTTTCTTT.

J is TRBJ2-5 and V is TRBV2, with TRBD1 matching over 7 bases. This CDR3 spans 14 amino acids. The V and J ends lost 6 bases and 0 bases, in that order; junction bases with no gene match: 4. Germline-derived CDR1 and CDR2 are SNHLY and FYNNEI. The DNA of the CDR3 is TGTGCCAGCAGGCCAGACAGGGACCAAGAGACCCAGTACTTC. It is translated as CASRPDRDQETQYF.

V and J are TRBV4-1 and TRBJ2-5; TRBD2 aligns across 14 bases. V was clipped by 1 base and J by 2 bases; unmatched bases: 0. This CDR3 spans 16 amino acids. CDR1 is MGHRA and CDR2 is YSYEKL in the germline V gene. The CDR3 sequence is CASSQGTSGGQETQYF. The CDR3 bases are TGCGCCAGCAGCCAAGGGACTAGCGGGGGGCAAGAGACCCAGTACTTC.

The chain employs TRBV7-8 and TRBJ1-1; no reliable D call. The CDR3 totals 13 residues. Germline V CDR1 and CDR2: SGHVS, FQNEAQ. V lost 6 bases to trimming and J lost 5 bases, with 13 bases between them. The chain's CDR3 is CASRVNSKTEAFF. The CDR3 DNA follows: TGTGCCAGCAGGGTTAACTCTAAGACTGAAGCTTTCTTT.

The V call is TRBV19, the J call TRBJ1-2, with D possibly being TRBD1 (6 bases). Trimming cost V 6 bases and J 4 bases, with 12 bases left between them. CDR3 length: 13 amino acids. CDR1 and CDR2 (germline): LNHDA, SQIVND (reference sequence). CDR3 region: CASRERGGYGYTF. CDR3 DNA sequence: TGTGCCAGTAGGGAAAGGGGGGGCTATGGCTACACCTTC.

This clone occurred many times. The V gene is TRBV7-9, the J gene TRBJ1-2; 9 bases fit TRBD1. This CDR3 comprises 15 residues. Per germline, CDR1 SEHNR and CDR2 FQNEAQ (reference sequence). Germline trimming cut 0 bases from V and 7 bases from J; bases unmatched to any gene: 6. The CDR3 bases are TGTGCCAGCAGCTTAGCGGGGGACAGGGTACTTGGCTACACCTTC. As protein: CASSLAGDRVLGYTF.

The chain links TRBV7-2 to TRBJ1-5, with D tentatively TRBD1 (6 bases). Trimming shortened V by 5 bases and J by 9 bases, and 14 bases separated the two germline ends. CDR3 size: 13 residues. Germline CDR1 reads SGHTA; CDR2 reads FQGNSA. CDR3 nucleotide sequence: TGTGCCAGCAGCCCGGAGGGGGGGAGGCCCCAGCATTTT. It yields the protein CASSPEGGRPQHF.

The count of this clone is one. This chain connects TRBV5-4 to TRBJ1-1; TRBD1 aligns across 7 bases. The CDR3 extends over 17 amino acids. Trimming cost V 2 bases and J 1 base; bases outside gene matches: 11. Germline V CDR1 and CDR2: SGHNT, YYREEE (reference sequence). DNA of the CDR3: TGTGCCAGCAGCTTTCGACAGGGACAACTTCAGAACACTGAAGCTTTCTTT. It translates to CASSFRQGQLQNTEAFF.

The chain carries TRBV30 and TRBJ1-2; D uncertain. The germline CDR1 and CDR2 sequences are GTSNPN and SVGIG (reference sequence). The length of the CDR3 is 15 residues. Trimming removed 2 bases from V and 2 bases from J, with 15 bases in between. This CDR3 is CAWSTTPSGNYGYTF. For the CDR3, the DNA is TGTGCCTGGAGTACAACCCCATCCGGGAACTATGGCTACACCTTC. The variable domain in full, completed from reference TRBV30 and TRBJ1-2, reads SQTIHQWPATLVQPVGSPLSLECTVEGTSNPNLYWYRQAAGRGLQLLFYSVGIGQISSEVPQNLSASRPQDRQFILSSKKLLLSDSGFYLCAWSTTPSGNYGYTFGSGTRLTVV.

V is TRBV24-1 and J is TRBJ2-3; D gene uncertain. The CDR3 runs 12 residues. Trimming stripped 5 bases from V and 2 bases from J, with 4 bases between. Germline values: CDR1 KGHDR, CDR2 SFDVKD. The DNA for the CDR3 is TGTGCCACCAGTGCAGACACAGATACGCAGTATTTT. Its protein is CATSADTDTQYF.